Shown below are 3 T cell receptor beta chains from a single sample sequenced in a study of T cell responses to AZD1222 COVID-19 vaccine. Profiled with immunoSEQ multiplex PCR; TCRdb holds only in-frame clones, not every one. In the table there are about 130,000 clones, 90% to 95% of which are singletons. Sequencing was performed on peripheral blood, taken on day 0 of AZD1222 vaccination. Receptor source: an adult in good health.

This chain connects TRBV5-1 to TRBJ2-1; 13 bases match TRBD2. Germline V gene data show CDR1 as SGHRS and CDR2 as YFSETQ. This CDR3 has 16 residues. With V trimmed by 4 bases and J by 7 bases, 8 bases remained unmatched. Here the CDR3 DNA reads TGCGCCAGCAGCCCTACCCGGACTAGCGGGAGAAATGAGCAGTTCTTC. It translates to CASSPTRTSGRNEQFF.

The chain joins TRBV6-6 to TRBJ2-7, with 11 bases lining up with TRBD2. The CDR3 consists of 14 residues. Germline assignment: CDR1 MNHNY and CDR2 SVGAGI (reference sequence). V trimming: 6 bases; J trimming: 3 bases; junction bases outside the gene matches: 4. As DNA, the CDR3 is TGTGCCAGCAGCCTCGGGACTAGCGGCTACGAGCAGTACTTC. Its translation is CASSLGTSGYEQYF.

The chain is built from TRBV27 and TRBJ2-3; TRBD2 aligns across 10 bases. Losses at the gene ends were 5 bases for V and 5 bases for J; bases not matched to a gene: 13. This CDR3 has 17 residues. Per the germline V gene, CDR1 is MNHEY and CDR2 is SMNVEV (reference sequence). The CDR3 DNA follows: TGTGCCAGCAGTCCTCTTTCCCTAGCGGGAGTTGGAGATACGCAGTATTTT. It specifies CASSPLSLAGVGDTQYF.